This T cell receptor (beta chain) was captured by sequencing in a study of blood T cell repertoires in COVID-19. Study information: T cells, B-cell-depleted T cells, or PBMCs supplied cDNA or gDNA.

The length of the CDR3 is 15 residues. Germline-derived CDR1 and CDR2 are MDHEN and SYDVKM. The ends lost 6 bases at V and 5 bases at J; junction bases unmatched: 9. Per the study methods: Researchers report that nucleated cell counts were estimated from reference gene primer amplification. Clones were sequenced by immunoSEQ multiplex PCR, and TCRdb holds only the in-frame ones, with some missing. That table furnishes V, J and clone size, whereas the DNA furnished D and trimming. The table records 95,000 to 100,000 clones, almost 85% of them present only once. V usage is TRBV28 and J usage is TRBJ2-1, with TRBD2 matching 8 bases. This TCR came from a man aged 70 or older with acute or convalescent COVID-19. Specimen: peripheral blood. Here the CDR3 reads CASSEGGLEDNEQFF. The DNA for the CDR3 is TGTGCCAGCAGCGAGGGGGGACTAGAAGACAATGAGCAGTTCTTC.